The T cell receptor (beta chain) under discussion was sequenced for a study of blood T cell repertoires in COVID-19. Overall study context: Samples representing acute and convalescent COVID-19 were sourced from the United States, Italy and Spain. The analysed material was cDNA or gDNA that came from T cells, B-cell-depleted T cells, or PBMCs.

In the original analysis: Amplified reference gene primers provided the basis for estimating nucleated cell counts. Profiling relied on immunoSEQ multiplex PCR, and the TCRdb table lists in-frame clones only, not all of them. The V and J calls and the clone size are those of that table, but D and trimming were determined from the DNA. The sample shows about 160,000 clones, around 80% of them seen only once. The clonotype comes from an elderly woman with acute or convalescent COVID-19. Material for sequencing was peripheral blood.

As DNA, the CDR3 is TGTGCCAGCAGCCCGAGGGTCTTCAACACTGAAGCTTTCTTT. Translated: CASSPRVFNTEAFF. The chain couples TRBV14 to TRBJ1-1; no definite D call. Looked up from germline, CDR1 is SGHDN and CDR2 is FVKESK. This CDR3 is built from 14 residues. The V end was cut by 4 bases, the J end by 2 bases, with 11 bases between.